A selection of T cell receptor beta chains follows, all from one sample in a study of T cell responses to AZD1222 COVID-19 vaccine. The repertoire was sequenced with immunoSEQ multiplex PCR; TCRdb's copy has only in-frame clones and lacks some. The sample shows fewer than 130,000 clones, around 90% of them seen only once. The sequenced sample was peripheral blood, obtained 28 days after the second AZD1222 dose. The receptor source for this set is an adult who received the AZD1222 COVID-19 vaccine. Each CDR3 is given with its conserved first and last residue. A D gene is named only where the DNA matches it firmly. Some rows mark clone size as missing; the rest say once, few, many or name a class of expanded clone.

J: TRBJ2-7
D: TRBD2
size: .
V: TRBV28
DNA: TGTGCCAGCAGTTTATCCGGACTAGCTGGCCACGAGCAGTACTTC
CDR3: CASSLSGLAGHEQYF

J: TRBJ2-1
D: .
size: .
V: TRBV15
DNA: TGTGCCACCAGCAGAGATCGCACAGGGTACTCCTACAATGAGCAGTTCTTC
CDR3: CATSRDRTGYSYNEQFF

J: TRBJ1-6
D: .
size: .
V: TRBV3-1/TRBV3-2
DNA: TGTGCCAGCAGCCAAGCCGGGCCCCAGGATTCACCCCTCCACTTT
CDR3: CASSQAGPQDSPLHF

J: TRBJ1-2
D: .
size: .
V: TRBV4-3
DNA: TGCGCCAGCAGCCAAGGACCGCACGTTGGTGATGGCTACACCTTC
CDR3: CASSQGPHVGDGYTF

J: TRBJ2-7
D: .
size: .
V: TRBV7-9
DNA: TGTGCCAGCAGCCTTAGGGGGACATGGAGTACGGAGCAGTACTTC
CDR3: CASSLRGTWSTEQYF

J: TRBJ1-2
D: .
size: once
V: TRBV6-5
DNA: TGTGCCAGCAGTCGACGGATCTATGGCTACACCTTC
CDR3: CASSRRIYGYTF

J: TRBJ1-2
D: .
size: .
V: TRBV2
DNA: TGTGCCAGCAGTGAGAACCCCACAGGGTTCGACTATGGCTACACCTTC
CDR3: CASSENPTGFDYGYTF

J: TRBJ1-5
D: .
size: .
V: TRBV19
DNA: TGTGCCAGCGAACACCGGTGGGCAGGGAGAGGGTATAGCAATCAGCCCCAGCATTTT
CDR3: CASEHRWAGRGYSNQPQHF

J: TRBJ2-7
D: .
size: .
V: TRBV29-1
DNA: TGCAGCGTCGCCCCCGGCGGGAACGAGCAGTACTTC
CDR3: CSVAPGGNEQYF

J: TRBJ2-2
D: .
size: once
V: TRBV18
DNA: TGTGCCAGCTCACCACGAGGGGCCGCAACCCCGAACACCGGGGAGCTGTTTTTT
CDR3: CASSPRGAATPNTGELFF

J: TRBJ2-5
D: TRBD1
size: .
V: TRBV5-4
DNA: TGTGCCAGCAGCTTACAGGGGGTCCAAGAGACCCAGTACTTC
CDR3: CASSLQGVQETQYF

J: TRBJ2-7
D: .
size: .
V: TRBV4-1
DNA: TGCGCCAGCAGCCACAACTACGAGCAGTACTTC
CDR3: CASSHNYEQYF

J: TRBJ1-2
D: .
size: .
V: TRBV2
DNA: TGTGCCAGCAGTGAAGGTACAGTTGGCTACACCTTC
CDR3: CASSEGTVGYTF

J: TRBJ2-3
D: .
size: .
V: TRBV2
DNA: TGTGCCAGTCGGGCCCTGGCAGATACGCAGTATTTT
CDR3: CASRALADTQYF

J: TRBJ2-5
D: .
size: once
V: TRBV2
DNA: TGTGCCAGCAGTGAAGGGCAGCAAGAGACCCAGTACTTC
CDR3: CASSEGQQETQYF

J: TRBJ1-4
D: TRBD1
size: .
V: TRBV7-2
DNA: TGTGCCAGCAGCGATAAGACAGGGGGAGGTGAAAAACTGTTTTTT
CDR3: CASSDKTGGGEKLFF

J: TRBJ2-2
D: .
size: .
V: TRBV19
DNA: TGTGCCAGTAGTATAATCTTGGGGGGAGGAAACACCGGGGAGCTGTTTTTT
CDR3: CASSIILGGGNTGELFF

J: TRBJ1-5
D: TRBD1
size: .
V: TRBV15
DNA: TGTGCCACCAGCAGAGACCGGGACAGCCTTAATCAGCCCCAGCATTTT
CDR3: CATSRDRDSLNQPQHF

J: TRBJ2-7
D: TRBD2
size: once
V: TRBV3-1/TRBV3-2
DNA: TGTGCCAGCAGCCAGGGACTAGCGGGAGCTGGCAGCTTC
CDR3: CASSQGLAGAGSF

J: TRBJ2-7
D: TRBD2
size: .
V: TRBV7-9
DNA: TGTGCCAGCAGCTATATCCTAGCGGGACAGTACGAGCAGTACTTC
CDR3: CASSYILAGQYEQYF